Presented here are 25 T cell receptor beta chains from one specimen sequenced in a study of blood T cells in healthy people across ages. Combining a sample-barcoded 5' primer with a J-beta primer mix, a second PCR ran for 7 to 11 cycles. One entry per CDR3 protein, called by TCRdb with MiXCR from the 5' RACE reads. The sample consists of approximately 1,700,000 distinct CDR3 sequences, 39% of them appearing once. The sequenced sample was blood. The receptors originated from a human donor in good health.

The table lists this clonotype with a few counts. The V call is TRBV4-3, the J call TRBJ2-1; the D is unclear. The CDR3 spans 11 residues. In germline, CDR1 is LGHNA, CDR2 YSLEER. V shed 1 base and J shed 11 bases, with 6 bases lying between them. CDR3 region: CASSQGAKQFF. CDR3 nucleotides: TGCGCCAGCAGCCAAGGGGCCAAGCAGTTCTTC.

V is TRBV29-1 and J is TRBJ2-5; possibly TRBD1 for D (6 bases). Germline lookup yields CDR1 SQVTM and CDR2 ANQGSEA. The CDR3 is made up of 12 amino acids. The ends were cut back, 4 bases at V and 6 bases at J, with 12 bases in the middle. The chain's CDR3 is CSVGRGLQTQYF. In DNA, the CDR3 is TGCAGCGTTGGAAGGGGGTTACAGACCCAGTACTTC. The entire variable domain, with the rest obtained from reference TRBV29-1 and TRBJ2-5, is as follows: SAVISQKPSRDICQRGTSLTIQCQVDSQVTMMFWYRQQPGQSLTLIATANQGSEATYESGFVIDKFPISRPNLTFSTLTVSNMSPEDSSIYLCSVGRGLQTQYFGPGTRLLVL.

This clonotype was counted a few times. CDR3 sequence (DNA): TGTGCCAGCAGCTCCGGCCTGTCGGGGACCCAGTACTTC. It yields the protein CASSSGLSGTQYF. This sequence joins TRBV7-8 and TRBJ2-5; the D is unclear. This CDR3 is 13 amino acids long. The ends were cut back, 4 bases at V and 7 bases at J, with 13 bases in the middle. The V gene's germline CDR1 is SGHVS and CDR2 FQNEAQ.

The table lists this clonotype with many counts. The rearrangement uses TRBV5-5 and TRBJ1-2; no clear D. The CDR3 is 14 amino acids. The V gene's germline CDR1 is SGHKS and CDR2 YYEKEE (reference sequence). V was shortened by 4 bases and J by 8 bases, with 18 bases between the two germline ends. The CDR3 is CASSIDGNSGGYTF. The DNA of the CDR3 is TGTGCCAGCAGCATCGACGGTAATAGCGGGGGCTACACCTTC.

Notes on this clonotype: The junction differs from germline at one of its ends, possibly a read error. V gene TRBV20-1 combines with J gene TRBJ2-7; TRBD2 might be the D (6 bases). Germline loops: CDR1 DFQATT, CDR2 SNEGSKA (reference sequence). This CDR3 has 15 residues. This chain's CDR3 is CSARTPGGPPYEQYF. The CDR3 DNA sequence: TGCAGCGCTAGAACCCCCGGAGGGCCCCCTTACGAGCAGTACTTC.

The chain joins TRBV20-1 to TRBJ1-1; D may be TRBD1 (5 bases). The CDR3 runs 15 residues. Trimming left V 0 bases short and J 7 bases short, with 18 bases between. Germline CDR1 DFQATT, CDR2 SNEGSKA (reference sequence). In DNA, the CDR3 is TGCAGTGCTAGAGATAAAGGACACATTCTCGGTGAAGCTTTCTTT. This gives the protein CSARDKGHILGEAFF.

A few counts support this clonotype. The gene calls are TRBV6-6 and TRBJ1-2; 7 bases map to TRBD1. This CDR3 is 12 amino acids long. Losses at the gene ends were 6 bases for V and 7 bases for J; bases not matched to a gene: 5. Germline-derived CDR1 and CDR2 are MNHNY and SVGAGI (reference sequence). CDR3 region: CASRQSGGGYTF. In DNA, the CDR3 is TGTGCCAGCAGACAGTCAGGGGGTGGCTACACCTTC.

V usage is TRBV6-2 or TRBV6-3 and J usage is TRBJ1-1; D is ambiguous. Between the trimmed V and J ends, which lost 0 bases and 1 base, there was a span of 15 bases. The CDR3 consists of 17 residues. Germline CDR1 MNHEY, CDR2 SVGEGT. The CDR3 DNA sequence: TGTGCCAGCAGTTACTCGGCAGGCGGGCGAGGGAACACTGAAGCTTTCTTT. The encoded protein is CASSYSAGGRGNTEAFF.

The V call is TRBV24-1, the J call TRBJ2-1, with a weak D call TRBD1 (5 bases). Germline assignment: CDR1 KGHDR and CDR2 SFDVKD. The CDR3 runs to 14 residues. The V end was cut by 1 base, the J end by 14 bases, with 17 bases between. The CDR3 protein is CATSDFGGAYGEFF. CDR3 nucleotide sequence: TGTGCCACCAGTGATTTTGGTGGGGCTTATGGGGAGTTCTTC.

The CDR3 coding sequence is TGTGCCAGCAGCCTAAGTACAGGTATAAACTACGAGCAGTACTTC. Translated, it gives CASSLSTGINYEQYF. J is TRBJ2-7 and V is TRBV5-4, with D perhaps TRBD1 (5 bases). Germline V gene lookup returns CDR1 SGHNT and CDR2 YYREEE (reference sequence). The germline V and J ends were trimmed by 4 bases and 3 bases, with 17 bases remaining between them. The CDR3 has 15 residues.

The CDR3 nucleotides are TGCGCCAGCAGCCGATCATCATCTTCAGGGGCAGCAAACTATGGCTACACCTTC. This gives the protein CASSRSSSSGAANYGYTF. The V call is TRBV5-1, the J call TRBJ1-2; TRBD1 might be the D (6 bases). Germline V gene data show CDR1 as SGHRS and CDR2 as YFSETQ. The CDR3 consists of 18 residues. The V gene lost 4 bases and the J gene lost 2 bases, with 24 bases spanning the gap. The variable domain in full, completed from reference TRBV5-1 and TRBJ1-2, reads KAGVTQTPRYLIKTRGQQVTLSCSPISGHRSVSWYQQTPGQGLQFLFEYFSETQRNKGNFPGRFSGRQFSNSRSEMNVSTLELGDSALYLCASSRSSSSGAANYGYTFGSGTRLTVV.

This clonotype was found a few times. The rearrangement joins TRBV28 to TRBJ1-2, with D possibly matching TRBD1 (6 bases). This CDR3 is built from 15 residues. V lost 5 bases and J 2 bases, leaving 15 bases between the germline ends. Germline values: CDR1 MDHEN, CDR2 SYDVKM. In DNA, the CDR3 is TGTGCCAGCAGTCTCGTACCCGACAGGAACTATGGCTACACCTTC. This translates into CASSLVPDRNYGYTF.

V and J are TRBV29-1 and TRBJ2-1; 14 nucleotides match TRBD2. The germline gives CDR1 SQVTM, CDR2 ANQGSEA. The V segment lost 4 bases and the J segment 7 bases; nucleotides outside the gene matches: 6. This CDR3 region has 15 residues. The CDR3 spells CSVVGLAGAGNEQFF. CDR3 DNA: TGCAGCGTTGTGGGACTAGCGGGGGCAGGTAATGAGCAGTTCTTC.

The count of this clonotype is one. This CDR3 reads CASSSRTDPRPQHF. CDR3 sequence (DNA): TGTGCCAGCAGTTCCCGGACGGACCCAAGGCCCCAGCATTTT. The chain links TRBV12-3 or TRBV12-4 to TRBJ1-5; no firm D call. V was cut by 4 bases and J by 9 bases, with 16 bases left in between. The CDR3 length is 14 residues.

This CDR3 reads CASSRGVSQWFPGELFF. CDR3 nucleotides: TGCGCCAGCAGTCGAGGTGTCTCTCAATGGTTCCCCGGGGAGCTGTTTTTT. The V gene is TRBV4-1, the J gene TRBJ2-2, with D unclear. The V end was cut by 6 bases, the J end by 6 bases, with 23 bases between. Germline values: CDR1 MGHRA, CDR2 YSYEKL. The CDR3 consists of 17 residues.

The chain combines TRBV2 with TRBJ1-6; tentative D call: TRBD1 (6 bases). Germline V gene sequence: CDR1 SNHLY, CDR2 FYNNEI. There are 12 residues in the CDR3. The ends were cut back, 6 bases at V and 11 bases at J, with 11 bases in the middle. The CDR3 nucleotides are TGTGCCAGCAGACAGGGAGCGACACCCCTCCACTTT. Its protein is CASRQGATPLHF.

This clonotype has just a few counts. The chain joins TRBV20-1 to TRBJ2-6; 11 positions agree with TRBD2. The V and J ends lost 8 bases and 0 bases, in that order; junction bases with no gene match: 3. The CDR3 loop spans 15 amino acids. CDR1 and CDR2 (germline): DFQATT, SNEGSKA (reference sequence). In DNA form, the CDR3 reads TGCAGTTCCGGGACTAGCGGCTCTGGGGCCAACGTCCTGACTTTC. Translated: CSSGTSGSGANVLTF.

V usage is TRBV7-2 and J usage is TRBJ1-2; no clear D. CDR1 and CDR2 from the germline V gene are SGHTA and FQGNSA. The CDR3 sequence is 16 residues long. Trimming took 1 base from V and 0 from J, leaving 12 bases between them. The CDR3 coding sequence is TGTGCCAGCAGCTTAGAGATAGGGCCAGCTAACTATGGCTACACCTTC. It is translated as CASSLEIGPANYGYTF. The whole variable domain, filled in from reference TRBV7-2 and TRBJ1-2, reads GAGVSQSPSNKVTEKGKDVELRCDPISGHTALYWYRQSLGQGLEFLIYFQGNSAPDKSGLPSDRFSAERTGGSVSTLTIQRTQQEDSAVYLCASSLEIGPANYGYTFGSGTRLTVV.

The V and J genes are TRBV2 and TRBJ2-6, with unresolved D. V was trimmed by 5 bases and J by 0 bases, leaving 14 bases between them. Germline CDR1 and CDR2: SNHLY and FYNNEI. The CDR3 is 17 residues long. The CDR3 is CASSYYQADSGANVLTF. CDR3 nucleotide sequence: TGTGCCAGCAGTTATTATCAGGCAGACTCTGGGGCCAACGTCCTGACTTTC.

V usage is TRBV7-8 and J usage is TRBJ2-1; 9 bases align to TRBD2. The length of the CDR3 is 14 residues. The junction had 7 bases not matched to a gene; V was cut back by 5 bases and J by 8 bases. Germline CDR1 SGHVS, CDR2 FQNEAQ. The CDR3 region is CASSPRTSVYEQFF. In DNA, the CDR3 is TGTGCCAGCAGCCCTCGGACTAGCGTGTATGAGCAGTTCTTC.

The chain couples TRBV12-3 or TRBV12-4 to TRBJ2-3, with D perhaps assigned TRBD1 or TRBD2 (5 bases each). CDR3 size: 17 residues. Trimming removed 4 bases at V and 1 base at J, with 18 bases between. As DNA, the CDR3 is TGTGCCAGCAGTTCAAATCAAATGAGAGGGGGCACAGATACGCAGTATTTT. Translation gives CASSSNQMRGGTDTQYF.

The sample holds many counts of this clonotype. The V gene is TRBV6-6, the J gene TRBJ1-2; 9 bases align to TRBD1. V was clipped by 5 bases and J by 4 bases; unmatched bases: 11. Germline values: CDR1 MNHNY, CDR2 SVGAGI (reference sequence). The CDR3 has 16 residues. The CDR3 sequence: CASSGQGSNLGYGYTF. In DNA, the CDR3 is TGTGCCAGCAGTGGACAGGGGTCCAACCTAGGCTATGGCTACACCTTC.

This chain connects TRBV12-3 or TRBV12-4 to TRBJ2-5; 11 nucleotides align to TRBD2. The J call may not be correct, given that the DNA end is closer to TRBJ2-7. The CDR3 has 15 amino acids. The chain's CDR3 is CASSLGLAEIYEQYF. The CDR3 DNA sequence: TGTGCCAGCAGTTTGGGACTAGCGGAGATCTACGAGCAGTACTTC.

J is TRBJ2-3 and V is TRBV4-2; no clear D. Germline loops: CDR1 LGHNA, CDR2 YNFKEQ. The CDR3 has 13 amino acids. V lost 1 base and J lost 5, with 7 bases in between. The CDR3 bases are TGTGCCAGCAGCCAAGGAGTAGAAGATACGCAGTATTTT. Its protein is CASSQGVEDTQYF.

This clonotype was detected once. This rearrangement joins TRBV6-2 or TRBV6-3 to TRBJ2-1; the D gene is possibly TRBD1 (5 bases). The germline V gene has CDR1 MNHEY and CDR2 SVGEGT. The CDR3 extends over 14 amino acids. Trimming took 5 bases from V and 4 from J, leaving 12 bases between them. Written as DNA, the CDR3 is TGTGCCAGCAGTACATACCGGACATACAATGAGCAGTTCTTC. This encodes CASSTYRTYNEQFF.